Following are 25 T cell receptor beta chains from one sample sequenced in a study of blood T cell repertoires in COVID-19. Repertoires were generated with immunoSEQ multiplex PCR, while TCRdb's copy carries only in-frame clones and drops some. The sample holds 150,000 to 250,000 clones, 82% seen once. The sample taken for sequencing was peripheral blood. These receptors originate from a human donor with acute or convalescent COVID-19. The donor label of this sample is uncertain.

The chain links TRBV6-4 to TRBJ2-1, with 9 bases that match TRBD2. Germline V lookup: CDR1 MRHNA, CDR2 SNTAGT. V lost 6 bases and J lost 9; bases outside the gene matches: 15. This CDR3 has 16 amino acids. In nucleotides, the CDR3 is TGTGCCAGCAGCGCTACTCGAGGGGCGGGAGGGGGTGAGCAGTTCTTC. Translated: CASSATRGAGGGEQFF.

This clone showed up just once. The genes are TRBV27 and TRBJ1-1; TRBD1 agrees at 7 bases. Trimming removed 8 bases from V and 6 bases from J; junction bases left unmatched: 9. The CDR3 is made up of 13 amino acids. CDR1 and CDR2 from the germline V gene are MNHEY and SMNVEV (reference sequence). The CDR3 DNA sequence: TGTGCCAGCGCTATGCAGGGGGGCGCTGAAGCTTTCTTT. Translated, it gives CASAMQGGAEAFF.

This clone was observed a single time. V usage is TRBV13 and J usage is TRBJ1-1; tentatively, D is TRBD1 (6 bases). The germline V gene encodes CDR1 PRHDT and CDR2 FYEKMQ (reference sequence). Deletions cut 6 bases from V and 4 bases from J, with 12 bases between. The CDR3 is 13 residues long. As DNA, the CDR3 is TGTGCCAGCAGTCAGACAGGCCGCACTGAAGCTTTCTTT. Amino acid sequence: CASSQTGRTEAFF.

The gene calls are TRBV7-9 and TRBJ2-7, with 8 bases that match TRBD1. The CDR3 is 14 residues long. Trimming cost V 3 bases and J 6 bases; bases outside gene matches: 7. Germline loops: CDR1 SEHNR, CDR2 FQNEAQ (reference sequence). The CDR3 loop is CASSLLQGVSEQYF. The CDR3 DNA follows: TGTGCCAGCAGCTTGTTACAGGGGGTCTCCGAGCAGTACTTC. The whole variable domain, filled in from reference TRBV7-9 and TRBJ2-7, reads DTGVSQNPRHKITKRGQNVTFRCDPISEHNRLYWYRQTLGQGPEFLTYFQNEAQLEKSRLLSDRFSAERPKGSFSTLEIQRTEQGDSAMYLCASSLLQGVSEQYFGPGTRLTVT.

V and J are TRBV2 and TRBJ1-1; a weak D match, TRBD1 (5 bases). This CDR3 has 13 residues. CDR1 SNHLY and CDR2 FYNNEI come from the germline V gene. V was trimmed by 10 bases and J by 4 bases, leaving 16 bases between them. The CDR3 region has the DNA TGTGCCACCCACAGGTTAGGTGGCACTGAAGCTTTCTTT. Translating it yields CATHRLGGTEAFF.

The rearrangement joins TRBV6-1 to TRBJ1-1; maybe TRBD1 (5 bases). Trimming took off 5 bases at V and 12 bases at J, with 16 bases between the two ends. The germline CDR1 and CDR2 sequences are MNHNS and SASEGT. CDR3 size: 12 residues. Written as DNA, the CDR3 is TGTGCCAGCAGTTCATCGACAGTAATTTCTTTCTTT. This encodes CASSSSTVISFF.

The V call is TRBV3-1 (or the pseudogene TRBV3-2), the J call TRBJ2-4, with D unresolved. V lost 1 base, J lost 8 bases, and 9 bases lay in between. CDR1 and CDR2 (germline): LGHDT, YNNKEL (reference sequence). This CDR3 contains 13 residues. The DNA of the CDR3 is TGTGCCAGCAGCCAAGGCCCCGGTCACATTCAGTACTTC. It specifies CASSQGPGHIQYF.

This rearrangement joins TRBV5-1 to TRBJ2-3, with 10 positions matching TRBD2. The V gene's germline CDR1 is SGHRS and CDR2 YFSETQ. The CDR3 has 17 amino acids. V trimming: 3 bases; J trimming: 4 bases; junction bases outside the gene matches: 11. CDR3: CASSSLLSGRGPDTQYF. The CDR3 nucleotides read TGCGCCAGCAGCTCCCTCCTCAGCGGGAGGGGGCCAGATACGCAGTATTTT. The variable domain in full, with the rest retrieved from reference TRBV5-1 and TRBJ2-3, is KAGVTQTPRYLIKTRGQQVTLSCSPISGHRSVSWYQQTPGQGLQFLFEYFSETQRNKGNFPGRFSGRQFSNSRSEMNVSTLELGDSALYLCASSSLLSGRGPDTQYFGPGTRLTVL.

The J gene is TRBJ1-1, the V gene TRBV27; 8 bases are a match to TRBD1. This CDR3 contains 14 residues. V lost 4 bases to trimming and J lost 4 bases; unmatched junction nucleotides: 5. Germline loops: CDR1 MNHEY, CDR2 SMNVEV (reference sequence). DNA of the CDR3: TGTGCCAGCAGTTCAATGGACAGGGTCACTGAAGCTTTCTTT. Its translation is CASSSMDRVTEAFF.

The rearrangement links TRBV7-2 to TRBJ2-3; tentatively, D is TRBD2 (6 bases). V dropped 1 base and J dropped 9 bases, with 11 bases sitting between them. The CDR3 is made up of 13 amino acids. The V gene's germline CDR1 is SGHTA and CDR2 FQGNSA. The CDR3 DNA is TGTGCCAGCAGCTTAGGCGAGGGGAGGACGCAGTATTTT. The encoded protein is CASSLGEGRTQYF.

There are a few counts of this clone. This chain uses TRBV7-3 with TRBJ2-3, with TRBD2 identical over 7 bases. CDR3 length: 15 residues. Unmatched junction bases numbered 4, after V lost 3 bases and J lost 1 base. Germline V gives CDR1 SGHTA, CDR2 FQGTGA. The CDR3 region has the DNA TGTGCCAGCAGCTTGGGGGGGACCCGCACAGATACGCAGTATTTT. Translated: CASSLGGTRTDTQYF.

The rearrangement links TRBV19 to TRBJ1-2; 8 nucleotides match TRBD1. The CDR3 is made up of 14 amino acids. The germline gives CDR1 LNHDA, CDR2 SQIVND (reference sequence). Germline trimming cut 0 bases from V and 4 bases from J; bases unmatched to any gene: 1. CDR3 residues: CASSIDQGAYGYTF. CDR3 nucleotides: TGTGCCAGTAGTATAGATCAGGGGGCCTATGGCTACACCTTC.

Regarding this clone: The junction and the germline gene differ at one end; a read error may be behind it. The V and J genes are TRBV10-3 and TRBJ2-7, with 9 nucleotides matching TRBD1. The CDR3 is made up of 14 amino acids. The germline CDR1 and CDR2 sequences are ENHRY and SYGVKD. The CDR3 loop is CASQTGTGSFEQYF. CDR3 DNA: TGTGCCTCGCAAACCGGGACAGGGTCCTTCGAGCAGTACTTC.

This sequence joins TRBV6-6 and TRBJ1-1; D gene uncertain. Deletions cut 4 bases from V and 5 bases from J, with 5 bases between. Looked up from germline, CDR1 is MNHNY and CDR2 is SVGAGI (reference sequence). The CDR3 consists of 11 residues. CDR3 region: CASSSRTEAFF. The CDR3 bases are TGTGCCAGCAGTTCCAGAACTGAAGCTTTCTTT.

The V call is TRBV6-5, the J call TRBJ1-1; a weak D match, TRBD1 (5 bases). Germline CDR1 is MNHEY and CDR2 is SVGAGI. With 7 bases removed from V and 1 base from J, the gap between germline ends came to 13 bases. The CDR3 consists of 14 residues. CDR3 region: CASTLRQGNTEAFF. The DNA for the CDR3 is TGTGCCAGCACCCTACGCCAGGGGAACACTGAAGCTTTCTTT.

The J gene is TRBJ1-1, the V gene TRBV28; 7 bases line up with TRBD1. V dropped 3 bases and J dropped 1; count of bases not matched to a gene: 5. CDR1 and CDR2 from the germline V gene are MDHEN and SYDVKM. The CDR3 spans 15 residues. The CDR3 region is CASSLGTVKNTEAFF. In DNA form, the CDR3 reads TGTGCCAGCAGTTTGGGGACAGTTAAGAACACTGAAGCTTTCTTT.

The rearrangement uses TRBV6-5 and TRBJ1-2; D is possibly TRBD1 (5 bases). The germline gives CDR1 MNHEY, CDR2 SVGAGI. Trimming pared 1 base from V and 4 bases from J, leaving 10 bases between. The CDR3 is made up of 14 amino acids. Written as DNA, the CDR3 is TGTGCCAGCAGTTACTTCCAGGGCGCCTATGGCTACACCTTC. It encodes CASSYFQGAYGYTF.

The chain has TRBV30 and TRBJ2-7; D might be TRBD2 (5 bases). The length of the CDR3 is 13 residues. V shed 5 bases and J shed 7 bases, with 18 bases lying between them. Germline CDR1 GTSNPN, CDR2 SVGIG (reference sequence). CDR3: CAWGESRVWEQYF. CDR3 nucleotides: TGTGCCTGGGGGGAGTCTCGGGTATGGGAGCAGTACTTC.

The rearrangement links TRBV6-5 to TRBJ2-1, with 12 bases identical to TRBD2. This CDR3 comprises 15 residues. Germline CDR1 MNHEY, CDR2 SVGAGI. The J segment lost 3 bases and the V segment lost 9 bases, leaving 6 bases of the junction unmatched. The CDR3 DNA is TGTGCCAGTTCACGGACTAGCGGGAACTACAATGAGCAGTTCTTC. Its protein is CASSRTSGNYNEQFF.

V is TRBV6-5 and J is TRBJ1-3; unclear D gene. The CDR3 runs 15 residues. V was trimmed by 2 bases and J by 1 base, leaving 9 bases between them. Germline-derived CDR1 and CDR2 are MNHEY and SVGAGI. CDR3 sequence: CASSYNRRSGNTIYF. DNA of the CDR3: TGTGCCAGCAGTTACAACAGAAGATCTGGAAACACCATATATTTT.

V and J are TRBV11-2 and TRBJ2-5; weak D call: TRBD2 (6 bases). The germline CDR1 and CDR2 sequences are SGHAT and FQNNGV. The CDR3 extends over 15 amino acids. Trimming took off 1 base at V and 1 base at J, with 10 bases between the two ends. The CDR3 region is CASSLVAGLQETQYF. In nucleotides, the CDR3 is TGTGCCAGCAGCTTAGTTGCGGGACTCCAAGAGACCCAGTACTTC.

This chain uses TRBV30 with TRBJ1-1; the match to TRBD1 covers 8 bases. The V and J ends lost 4 bases and 5 bases, in that order; junction bases with no gene match: 6. CDR3 length: 13 amino acids. Germline V gives CDR1 GTSNPN, CDR2 SVGIG (reference sequence). In DNA, the CDR3 is TGTGCCTGGAACAGGGGGGTTAGGACTGAAGCTTTCTTT. Translation: CAWNRGVRTEAFF.

This rearrangement joins TRBV6-5 to TRBJ2-7; 10 bases match TRBD1. The CDR3 contains 15 residues. Germline values: CDR1 MNHEY, CDR2 SVGAGI. With V trimmed by 4 bases and J by 2 bases, 5 bases remained unmatched. Written as DNA, the CDR3 is TGTGCCAGCAGTTTGGGACAGGGGCTCACCTACGAGCAGTACTTC. Residues: CASSLGQGLTYEQYF.

The chain is built from TRBV19 and TRBJ2-7, with D uncertain. Germline CDR1 reads LNHDA; CDR2 reads SQIVND (reference sequence). This CDR3 spans 13 amino acids. V was shortened by 6 bases and J by 0 bases, with 9 bases between the two germline ends. The CDR3 coding sequence is TGTGCCAGTAGCGCACAAAGCTCCTACGAGCAGTACTTC. Protein: CASSAQSSYEQYF.

The rearrangement uses TRBV5-1 and TRBJ2-5; 9 bases agree with TRBD1. The V segment lost 3 bases and the J segment 5 bases; nucleotides outside the gene matches: 11. Germline V gene data show CDR1 as SGHRS and CDR2 as YFSETQ. The CDR3 consists of 16 residues. The chain's CDR3 is CASSWAQGARGETQYF. As DNA, the CDR3 is TGCGCCAGCAGCTGGGCACAGGGGGCGCGTGGGGAGACCCAGTACTTC.